Listed here are 5 T cell receptor beta chains from one sample, sequenced in a study of T cell responses to AZD1222 COVID-19 vaccine. The protocol was immunoSEQ multiplex PCR, while the TCRdb copy is restricted to in-frame clones and leaves out a portion. The sample has 200,000 or so clones; 93% are singletons. Specimen: peripheral blood, collected 28 days after the second AZD1222 dose. The receptor set was obtained from an adult who received the AZD1222 COVID-19 vaccine.

This sequence joins TRBV5-4 and TRBJ2-1; the match to TRBD2 covers 9 bases. Germline lookup yields CDR1 SGHNT and CDR2 YYREEE (reference sequence). Trimming removed 3 bases from V and 8 bases from J; junction bases left unmatched: 9. The CDR3 loop spans 15 amino acids. For the CDR3, the DNA is TGTGCCAGCAGCTCCCCGGGACTAGCTGCGGATGAGCAGTTCTTC. Protein: CASSSPGLAADEQFF. The complete variable domain, with remaining parts taken from reference TRBV5-4 and TRBJ2-1, reads ETGVTQSPTHLIKTRGQQVTLRCSSQSGHNTVSWYQQALGQGPQFIFQYYREEENGRGNFPPRFSGLQFPNYSSELNVNALELDDSALYLCASSSPGLAADEQFFGPGTRLTVL.

The rearrangement joins TRBV10-3 to TRBJ2-5; D call uncertain. Germline V gives CDR1 ENHRY, CDR2 SYGVKD. CDR3 size: 14 residues. V was pared by 3 bases and J by 4 bases, with 12 bases between. CDR3 in DNA: TGTGCCATCAGTGATAGTTCAGGCCGAGAGACCCAGTACTTC. Translated, it gives CAISDSSGRETQYF.

V is TRBV19 and J is TRBJ1-2; D might be TRBD1 (6 bases). The CDR3 runs 14 residues. V was shortened by 7 bases and J by 8 bases, with 20 bases between the two germline ends. Germline V CDR1 and CDR2: LNHDA, SQIVND (reference sequence). The CDR3 reads CASTPRGGPLGYTF. For the CDR3, the DNA is TGTGCCAGTACCCCGCGGGGGGGGCCCTTGGGCTACACCTTC.

In this sample, this clone turned up once. V gene TRBV7-3 combines with J gene TRBJ2-6; 8 bases are shared with TRBD1. V shed 5 bases, J shed 4 bases, and the junction held 7 bases outside the gene matches. This CDR3 has 16 amino acids. CDR1 is SGHTA and CDR2 is FQGTGA in the germline V gene. CDR3 in amino acids: CASSPRQGLGANVLTF. The CDR3 region has the DNA TGTGCCAGCAGCCCGAGACAGGGGTTAGGGGCCAACGTCCTGACTTTC.

This chain links TRBV6-5 with TRBJ1-5; a possible D gene is TRBD1 (5 bases). Germline CDR1 and CDR2: MNHEY and SVGAGI. This CDR3 has 14 residues. V was pared by 7 bases and J by 3 bases, with 13 bases between. DNA of the CDR3: TGTGCCAGCAATATGCTGGGGGACAATCAGCCCCAGCATTTT. As protein: CASNMLGDNQPQHF.